Listed below are T cell receptor beta chains from one sample, sequenced in a study of T cell repertoires in cytomegalovirus infection. TCRdb processed the reads anew with MiXCR; each CDR3 protein has one entry. This sample has 250,000 to 300,000 distinct CDR3 sequences; about 26% occur once, and the top ten carry around 13%. The sequencing input was PBMCs. The receptor source for this set is a human donor in good health (CMV status not recorded). Some clones in this sample may be carry-over from other donors' samples. Both conserved end residues are part of each CDR3. A D gene is named only where the DNA matches it firmly. Not every row has a clone size; where given, it reads once, few, many or a size class.

J gene | V gene | clone size | D gene | CDR3 DNA | CDR3 protein
TRBJ1-1 | TRBV28 | . | . | TGTGCCAGCAGTTTCCCTGGGGGCCGGAACACTGAAGCTTTCTTT | CASSFPGGRNTEAFF
TRBJ1-3 | TRBV6-6 | once | . | TGTGCCAGCAGCCCCCCGCCTTTCTCTGGAAACACCATATATTTT | CASSPPPFSGNTIYF
TRBJ2-7 | TRBV19 | . | . | TGTGCCAGTAGTTCCTTGGGGAGTGTCTACGAGCAGTACTTC | CASSSLGSVYEQYF
TRBJ2-5 | TRBV28 | once | . | TGTGCCAGCAGTTTATTGGGGCGAGAGACCCAGTACTTC | CASSLLGRETQYF
TRBJ2-7 | TRBV6-2/TRBV6-3 | . | TRBD2 | TGTGCCAGCCACAGTTTAGCGGGTCACTACGAGCAGTACTTC | CASHSLAGHYEQYF
TRBJ2-1 | TRBV6-5 | many | . | TGTGCCAGCAGCCGTTGGCAGGGCGAGCAGTTCTTC | CASSRWQGEQFF
TRBJ2-5 | TRBV27 | . | TRBD1 | TGTGCCAGCAGTCCCGAGGACAGGTCAGAGACCCAGTACTTC | CASSPEDRSETQYF
TRBJ1-1 | TRBV5-1 | . | . | TGCGCCAGCAGCTTGGCCCGCGAGGACGAAGCTTTCTTT | CASSLAREDEAFF
TRBJ2-5 | TRBV29-1 | many | TRBD2 | TGCAGCGTGGTGACTAGCGGCGGGGAGACCCAGTACTTC | CSVVTSGGETQYF
TRBJ2-5 | TRBV29-1 | . | TRBD2 | TGCAGCGCATCCGGACTAGCGGGAGGGAGTGAGACCCAGTACTTC | CSASGLAGGSETQYF
TRBJ1-1 | TRBV7-9 | . | . | TGTGCCAGCAGCTTAAGTTTAGTAGAGAACACTGAAGCTTTCTTT | CASSLSLVENTEAFF
TRBJ2-1 | TRBV7-2 | many | TRBD2 | TGTGCCAGCAGCTTGACGGGAGGGGGTTTCAATGAGCAGTTCTTC | CASSLTGGGFNEQFF
TRBJ2-3 | TRBV6-6 | few | . | TGTGCCAGCAGTTGGTTACAGCCGAAGGGCACAGATACGCAGTATTTT | CASSWLQPKGTDTQYF
TRBJ2-7 | TRBV7-2 | . | TRBD1 | TGTGCCAGCAGCCCGTACCGGGACAGGGGGACCTACGAGCAGTACTTC | CASSPYRDRGTYEQYF
TRBJ2-2 | TRBV20-1 | few | TRBD2 | TGCAGTGCTAGAGCCGGAGCGGGGCTGAACACCGGGGAGCTGTTTTTT | CSARAGAGLNTGELFF
TRBJ2-3 | TRBV20-1 | . | . | TGCAGTGCTAGTCGGGGTAGCACAGATACGCAGTATTTT | CSASRGSTDTQYF
TRBJ2-2 | TRBV29-1 | few | . | TGCAGCGTTGTCAAGAAGAACACCGGGGAGCTGTTTTTT | CSVVKKNTGELFF
TRBJ2-7 | TRBV6-2/TRBV6-3 | . | . | TGTGCCAGCAGTTACAGAAAGGGGGCCTACGAGCAGTACTTC | CASSYRKGAYEQYF
TRBJ2-5 | TRBV7-2 | many | . | TGTGCCAGCAGCTGGGAACCCCAAGAGACCCAGTACTTC | CASSWEPQETQYF
TRBJ1-5 | TRBV6-2/TRBV6-3 | many | . | TGTGCCGGCTCGCGGGGAGGTAGCAATCAGCCCCAGCATTTT | CAGSRGGSNQPQHF
TRBJ1-2 | TRBV28 | few | . | TGTGCCAGCAGTTTTAAGGGTCGGGGCTACACCTTC | CASSFKGRGYTF
TRBJ2-7 | TRBV28 | . | TRBD2 | TGTGCCAGCAGTCCCGTAGCGGGAGGGCCTGAATACGAGCAGTACTTC | CASSPVAGGPEYEQYF
TRBJ2-3 | TRBV7-2 | . | TRBD2 | TGTGCCAGCAGACGACTAGCGGGAGTGTTAGATACGCAGTATTTT | CASRRLAGVLDTQYF
TRBJ2-5 | TRBV20-1 | . | TRBD2 | TGCAGTGCCGGGCTAGCGGGGGGCTGGCAAGAGACCCAGTACTTC | CSAGLAGGWQETQYF
TRBJ2-7 | TRBV7-9 | many | . | TGTGCCAGCAGCCGGCCTTCGCCAGGGGACTACGAGCAGTACTTC | CASSRPSPGDYEQYF
TRBJ2-3 | TRBV2 | . | . | TGTGCCAGCAGTGAACCTCGGGATAAAGGCACAGATACGCAGTATTTT | CASSEPRDKGTDTQYF
TRBJ2-3 | TRBV2 | few | . | TGTGCCAGCAGGAGGGTCGTTGGGACAGATACGCAGTATTTT | CASRRVVGTDTQYF
TRBJ2-7 | TRBV7-8 | few | . | TGTGCCAGCAGCGGCCGGGACTCCAAACCCTACGAGCAGTACTTC | CASSGRDSKPYEQYF
TRBJ2-1 | TRBV11-2 | many | TRBD1 | TGTGCCAGCAGCTCTTATTTGGGGGACAGGGGAGGGAATGAGCAGTTCTTC | CASSSYLGDRGGNEQFF
TRBJ2-5 | TRBV28 | few | TRBD2 | TGTGCCAGCAGACTGGGACTAGCTGAAGAGACCCAGTACTTC | CASRLGLAEETQYF
TRBJ1-5 | TRBV28 | . | . | TGTGCCAGCATTCCCGGGACCAGGGATCAGCCCCAGCATTTT | CASIPGTRDQPQHF
TRBJ1-6 | TRBV7-9 | . | . | TGTGCCAGCAGACCGCGGGACACCGGAGCCCTCCACTTT | CASRPRDTGALHF
TRBJ2-2 | TRBV7-6 | many | . | TGTGCCAGCAGCTTAATGATGTCGGGCTCCACCGGGGAGCTGTTTTTT | CASSLMMSGSTGELFF
TRBJ2-1 | TRBV5-1 | . | TRBD2 | TGCGCCAGCAGACCCGGGACTAGCGGATCCTACAATGAGCAGTTCTTC | CASRPGTSGSYNEQFF
TRBJ2-5 | TRBV7-2 | many | TRBD2 | TGTGCCAGCAGCTTAAGAACTAGCGGGTACCAAGAGACCCAGTACTTC | CASSLRTSGYQETQYF
TRBJ1-1 | TRBV28 | many | . | TGTGCCAGCAGTTACTTTCGGCGCACTGAAGCTTTCTTT | CASSYFRRTEAFF
TRBJ1-2 | TRBV20-1 | . | . | TGCAGTGCTAGAGGAGGAGACCTAAACTATGGCTACACCTTC | CSARGGDLNYGYTF
TRBJ2-3 | TRBV29-1 | . | . | TGCAGCGCAACCGGGACCTCGGGGCCAGATACGCAGTATTTT | CSATGTSGPDTQYF
TRBJ2-5 | TRBV11-3 | . | . | TGTGCCAGCAGTCCAGACGGAGAGACCCAGTACTTC | CASSPDGETQYF
TRBJ2-7 | TRBV7-2 | many | TRBD2 | TGTGCCAGCAGCTTAGCGATCGGGGGGGCCTACGAGCAGTACTTC | CASSLAIGGAYEQYF
TRBJ2-6 | TRBV18 | . | TRBD1 | TGTGCCAGCTCACAACGGACAGGGGGCTCTGGGGCCAACGTCCTGACTTTC | CASSQRTGGSGANVLTF
TRBJ2-5 | TRBV6-6 | . | . | TGTGCCAGCAGTTACGGGGGAGGGGGCCAAGAGACCCAGTACTTC | CASSYGGGGQETQYF
TRBJ2-2 | TRBV7-3 | . | TRBD1 | TGTGCCAGCAGCTCCGGACCTGACAGGGCGAGGACCGGGGAGCTGTTTTTT | CASSSGPDRARTGELFF
TRBJ1-1 | TRBV28 | many | . | TGTGCCAGCAGTTTACCCCCGGGACGATGGATTATGAACACTGAAGCTTTCTTT | CASSLPPGRWIMNTEAFF
TRBJ2-5 | TRBV7-8 | few | . | TGTGCCAGCAGCCCAGGGATAGGGATGGGGGAGACCCAGTACTTC | CASSPGIGMGETQYF
TRBJ2-5 | TRBV5-1 | few | . | TGCGCCAGCAGCTTGGAGGCGGGGACCCAGTACTTC | CASSLEAGTQYF